This paragraph reports one T cell receptor (beta chain). Per the original data handling: Amplifying reference gene primers gave estimates of nucleated cell counts. Data came from immunoSEQ multiplex PCR; TCRdb stores just in-frame clones and leaves some out. V and J calls and clone size are those listed in that table; D and trimming were worked out from the DNA. The sample has about 78,000 clones, around 89% seen once; the top ten hold around 4%. The data are from a study of blood T cell repertoires in COVID-19. Overall study context: COVID-19 samples from acute and convalescent phases originated in the United States, Italy and Spain. Nucleic acid was either cDNA or gDNA, and it came from T cells, B-cell-depleted T cells, or PBMCs.

CDR3 size: 15 residues. V dropped 4 bases and J dropped 7 bases, with 19 bases sitting between them. Looked up from germline, CDR1 is MDHEN and CDR2 is SYDVKM. The chain links TRBV28 to TRBJ1-2, with D uncertain. The receptor comes from a woman of 80 years or more with active or convalescent COVID-19. The specimen was peripheral blood. The CDR3 loop is CASSWSGVSYAGYTF. As DNA, the CDR3 is TGTGCCAGCAGTTGGAGCGGGGTCTCGTACGCTGGCTACACCTTC.